These 4 T cell receptor beta chains came from one sample sequenced in a study of T cell repertoires in cytomegalovirus infection. The antigens for these receptors are not known. In TCRdb, the reads were re-called with MiXCR into one record per CDR3 protein. The repertoire consists of hundreds of thousands of distinct CDR3 sequences, with under 55% occurring once and the leading ten covering around 45%. The input for sequencing was cultured PBMCs, taken from culture after CMV antigen stimulation. The source of these receptors is a human donor in good health (CMV status not recorded). Some clones in this sample may be carry-over from other donors' samples.

V gene TRBV11-2 combines with J gene TRBJ2-5, with TRBD2 matching 12 bases. The ends lost 5 bases at V and 2 bases at J; junction bases unmatched: 6. Germline CDR1 SGHAT, CDR2 FQNNGV. The length of the CDR3 is 16 residues. The CDR3 reads CASSARGLAGQETQYF. The CDR3 region has the DNA TGTGCCAGCAGCGCCCGAGGACTAGCGGGGCAAGAGACCCAGTACTTC.

This chain uses TRBV19 with TRBJ1-5; D uncertain. From germline, CDR1 is LNHDA and CDR2 SQIVND (reference sequence). Deletions cut 4 bases from V and 7 bases from J, with 11 bases between. There are 13 residues in the CDR3. In DNA form, the CDR3 reads TGTGCCAGTAGTACCCTTCCAAACCAGCCCCAGCATTTT. Residues: CASSTLPNQPQHF.

The genes are TRBV11-2 and TRBJ1-2; D is unclear. Trimming pared 3 bases from V and 0 bases from J, leaving 8 bases between. The CDR3 contains 14 residues. Germline V gene lookup returns CDR1 SGHAT and CDR2 FQNNGV. DNA of the CDR3: TGTGCCAGCAGCTTGTCGATAGCTAACTATGGCTACACCTTC. It specifies CASSLSIANYGYTF.

This clonotype was counted only a few times. The chain has TRBV6-5 and TRBJ2-5, with TRBD2 identical over 11 bases. Germline CDR1 and CDR2: MNHEY and SVGAGI. The V gene end was trimmed by 0 bases and the J gene end by 5 bases; junction bases not matched to a gene: 5. CDR3 size: 16 residues. The CDR3, as DNA: TGTGCCAGCAGTTACTCCCTAGCGGGGGGACCCGAGACCCAGTACTTC. Translated: CASSYSLAGGPETQYF.